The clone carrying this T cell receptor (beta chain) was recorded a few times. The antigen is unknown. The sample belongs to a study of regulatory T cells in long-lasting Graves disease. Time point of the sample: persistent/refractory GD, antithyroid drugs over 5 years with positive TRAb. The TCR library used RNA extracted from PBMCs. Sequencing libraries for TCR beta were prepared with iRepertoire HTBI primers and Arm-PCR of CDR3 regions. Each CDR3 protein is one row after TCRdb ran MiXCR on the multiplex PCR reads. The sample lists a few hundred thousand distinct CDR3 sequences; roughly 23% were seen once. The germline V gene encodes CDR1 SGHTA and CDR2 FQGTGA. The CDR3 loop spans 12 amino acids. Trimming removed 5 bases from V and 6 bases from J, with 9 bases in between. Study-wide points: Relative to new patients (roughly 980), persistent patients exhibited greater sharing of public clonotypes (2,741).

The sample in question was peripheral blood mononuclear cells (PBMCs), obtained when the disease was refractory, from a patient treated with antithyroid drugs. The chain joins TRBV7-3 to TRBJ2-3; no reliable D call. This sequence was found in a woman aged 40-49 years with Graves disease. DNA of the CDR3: TGTGCCAGCAGCCTCCATTGGGATACGCAGTATTTT. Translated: CASSLHWDTQYF.